This T cell receptor beta chain originates from a study of shared clonotypes between healthy human individuals. Whole-study findings and limits: Relative to their counterparts shared across all four donors, non-shared clonotypes exhibited diminished generation probabilities. Around 5.4% of naive CD4 clonotypes were common to several donors.

Trimming removed 10 bases from V and 5 bases from J, with 32 bases in between. CDR3 size: 18 residues. Germline CDR1 reads MNHEY; CDR2 reads SMNVEV (reference sequence). In its sample, this clone was seen a few times. Its antigen remains unknown. Method: immunoSEQ multiplex PCR; TCRdb's copy keeps in-frame clones and lacks some. Seen here are about 95,000 clones, 65% to 70% observed once, and the top ten hold roughly 43%. The genes are TRBV27 and TRBJ1-2; D is unclear. This receptor was taken from a man aged 30 to 39 in good health. Material: memory CD8+ T cells sorted from blood. Subset in this sample: CD45RO+ cells pooled with CCR7-negative TemRA cells. The CDR3 coding sequence is TGTGCCACCTCCCGGGGTGGCCTCAGAGGGAGGCTCCAGTATGGCTACACCTTC. It is translated as CATSRGGLRGRLQYGYTF.